The clone carrying this TCR beta chain was found many times. V lost 2 bases, J lost 4 bases, and 9 bases lay in between. This CDR3 has 14 residues. Looked up from germline, CDR1 is SGHTA and CDR2 is FQGTGA. These data are taken from a study of T cells after yellow fever vaccination. Notes on the study in general: After the booster, 96% of CD4 and 88% of CD8 primary-response clones were re-detected.

Synthesis of TCR cDNA relied on 5'RACE template switching, which attached a universal primer site and UMIs. TCRdb ran MiXCR on the 5' RACE reads and lists one entry per CDR3 protein. Of tens of thousands of distinct CDR3 sequences listed, under 5.5% were seen once; the top ten hold about 11%. The source is a young man who received the YFV17D yellow fever vaccine. Sequencing used PBMCs, either bulk or a sorted T-cell subset (CD4+, CD8+, memory, or dextramer-sorted; not recorded which), obtained 15 days after the yellow fever booster vaccination. V gene TRBV7-3 combines with J gene TRBJ2-1, with D uncertain. The CDR3, as DNA: TGTGCCAGCAGCTTATCGGCGGTATACAATGAGCAGTTCTTC. Translation: CASSLSAVYNEQFF. The full variable domain, rest sourced from reference TRBV7-3 and TRBJ2-1, is GAGVSQTPSNKVTEKGKYVELRCDPISGHTALYWYRQSLGQGPEFLIYFQGTGAADDSGLPNDRFFAVRPEGSVSTLKIQRTERGDSAVYLCASSLSAVYNEQFFGPGTRLTVL.